These 20 T cell receptor beta chains came from one sample sequenced in a study of blood T cell repertoires in COVID-19. TCRdb keeps only in-frame clones here, not all; method: immunoSEQ multiplex PCR. This sample has some 150,000 clones; 87% occur once, and the top ten carry approximately 40%. Sequenced material: peripheral blood. The receptors shown here come from a man between 50 and 59 years old who had recovered from COVID-19.

This clone was counted a single time. The rearrangement joins TRBV7-3 to TRBJ2-1; D ambiguous. Trimming shortened V by 4 bases and J by 0 bases, and 10 bases separated the two germline ends. The CDR3 covers 15 residues. Germline lookup yields CDR1 SGHTA and CDR2 FQGTGA. The CDR3: CASSSTRSSYNEQFF. The CDR3 nucleotides read TGTGCCAGCAGCTCTACTCGAAGCTCCTACAATGAGCAGTTCTTC.

The rearrangement links TRBV9 to TRBJ2-3; tentatively, D is TRBD1 (6 bases). Germline V gene data show CDR1 as SGDLS and CDR2 as YYNGEE. CDR3 length equals 16 residues. V was clipped by 0 bases and J by 2 bases, with 13 bases between them. This CDR3 is CASSVVPQGPTDTQYF. As DNA, the CDR3 is TGTGCCAGCAGCGTAGTCCCACAGGGTCCCACAGATACGCAGTATTTT.

In this sample, this clone turned up a few times. The chain uses TRBV2 and TRBJ1-5; 8 bases line up with TRBD1. Germline V lookup: CDR1 SNHLY, CDR2 FYNNEI. The CDR3 consists of 13 residues. V shed 2 bases, J shed 7 bases, and the junction held 1 base outside the gene matches. The chain's CDR3 is CASSETGGQPQHF. CDR3 nucleotide sequence: TGTGCCAGCAGTGAAACAGGGGGACAGCCCCAGCATTTT.

V gene TRBV4-1 combines with J gene TRBJ2-7; 12 nucleotides line up with TRBD2. This CDR3 spans 15 amino acids. Germline CDR1 reads MGHRA; CDR2 reads YSYEKL. Trimming at V came to 4 bases and at J to 4 bases, leaving 5 bases not matched to a gene. The CDR3: CASSRTTSGGYEQYF. CDR3 in DNA: TGCGCCAGCAGCCGCACGACTAGCGGGGGATACGAGCAGTACTTC.

This clone was seen more than once but under ten times. The rearrangement links TRBV5-1 to TRBJ1-1; 7 positions match TRBD1. J gave up 5 bases and V 1 base, and 5 bases lay outside the gene matches. This CDR3 is built from 14 residues. Germline V gene sequence: CDR1 SGHRS, CDR2 YFSETQ. The CDR3 region is CASSLRQGETEAFF. CDR3 DNA: TGCGCCAGCAGCTTGCGACAGGGAGAAACTGAAGCTTTCTTT.

The genes are TRBV5-4 and TRBJ2-7, with 8 positions matching TRBD1. This CDR3 has 15 residues. Germline CDR1 is SGHNT and CDR2 is YYREEE (reference sequence). V gave up 2 bases and J gave up 2 bases; unmatched junction bases: 6. The CDR3 is CASSLSTGGAYEQYF. As DNA, the CDR3 is TGTGCCAGCAGCTTATCTACAGGGGGAGCCTACGAGCAGTACTTC.

Written as DNA, the CDR3 is TGTGCCAGCAGCGTAGGCGGGGTCCCAACCACCGGGGAGCTGTTTTTT. Translating gives CASSVGGVPTTGELFF. The chain uses TRBV9 and TRBJ2-2; TRBD2 might be the D (6 bases). Trimming stripped 0 bases from V and 4 bases from J, with 13 bases between. Germline CDR1 reads SGDLS; CDR2 reads YYNGEE. The CDR3 runs 16 residues.

The chain couples TRBV19 to TRBJ1-2; D is ambiguous. This CDR3 region has 16 residues. CDR1 is LNHDA and CDR2 is SQIVND in the germline V gene (reference sequence). Trimming stripped 3 bases from V and 4 bases from J, with 18 bases between. CDR3 loop: CASSISLGRLAYGYTF. CDR3 DNA sequence: TGTGCCAGTAGTATCTCCTTGGGGAGACTAGCCTATGGCTACACCTTC.

The chain recombines TRBV5-6 with TRBJ1-1; maybe TRBD1 (5 bases). The germline gives CDR1 SGHDT, CDR2 YYEEEE. Deletions cut 4 bases from V and 4 bases from J, with 17 bases between. The CDR3 has 15 residues. The CDR3: CASSASRALGTEAFF. Here the CDR3 DNA reads TGTGCCAGCAGCGCCTCCAGGGCTCTGGGCACTGAAGCTTTCTTT.

V usage is TRBV11-2 and J usage is TRBJ2-3; TRBD2 aligns across 7 bases. Germline V gives CDR1 SGHAT, CDR2 FQNNGV. The V gene end was trimmed by 8 bases and the J gene end by 2 bases; junction bases not matched to a gene: 7. The CDR3 has 14 residues. The CDR3 protein is CASGRDYNTDTQYF. The CDR3 region has the DNA TGTGCCAGCGGCCGGGACTACAACACAGATACGCAGTATTTT.

The chain couples TRBV3-1 (or the pseudogene TRBV3-2) to TRBJ1-1, with D possibly TRBD1 on 6 matching bases. CDR3 size: 13 residues. Trimming shortened V by 4 bases and J by 1 base, and 7 bases separated the two germline ends. Germline V gene sequence: CDR1 LGHDT, CDR2 YNNKEL (reference sequence). DNA of the CDR3: TGTGCCAGCAGCCCGACAGGGAACACTGAAGCTTTCTTT. It yields the protein CASSPTGNTEAFF.

V usage is TRBV30 and J usage is TRBJ2-7; 7 positions match TRBD1. J lost 11 bases, V lost 1 base, and 5 bases had no gene match. The CDR3 covers 11 residues. CDR1 and CDR2 from the germline V gene are GTSNPN and SVGIG (reference sequence). In DNA, the CDR3 is TGTGCCTGGAGTGATACAGGGGCAAAGTACTTC. This translates into CAWSDTGAKYF.

This clone has only one observation. This chain connects TRBV18 to TRBJ1-1; D is uncertain. This CDR3 is built from 17 residues. Between the trimmed V and J ends, which lost 0 bases and 2 bases, there was a span of 16 bases. CDR1 KGHSH and CDR2 LQKENI come from the germline V gene. CDR3 loop: CASSPPMAGSLNTEAFF. CDR3 coding DNA: TGTGCCAGCTCACCACCCATGGCGGGCAGTTTAAACACTGAAGCTTTCTTT. Full variable domain (missing parts from reference TRBV18 and TRBJ1-1): NAGVMQNPRHLVRRRGQEARLRCSPMKGHSHVYWYRQLPEEGLKFMVYLQKENIIDESGMPKERFSAEFPKEGPSILRIQQVVRGDSAAYFCASSPPMAGSLNTEAFFGQGTRLTVV.

Comment on this clone: In the same sample, other DNA sequences code for this CDR3. V and J are TRBV15 and TRBJ1-3; possible D gene TRBD1, 6 bases. Germline-derived CDR1 and CDR2 are LNHNV and YYDKDF (reference sequence). CDR3 length equals 15 residues. The germline V and J ends were trimmed by 0 bases and 0 bases, with 6 bases remaining between them. Here the CDR3 DNA reads TGTGCCACCAGCAGAGAGACAGGCTCTGGAAACACCATATATTTT. This gives the protein CATSRETGSGNTIYF.

This clone was observed a single time. The chain is built from TRBV7-2 and TRBJ1-1; 7 nucleotides line up with TRBD1. The germline V gene encodes CDR1 SGHTA and CDR2 FQGNSA. The trim removed 4 bases at V and 1 base at J, leaving 3 bases unmatched. The CDR3 has 14 amino acids. The CDR3 loop is CASSWRTGNTEAFF. The DNA for the CDR3 is TGTGCCAGCAGCTGGAGGACAGGGAACACTGAAGCTTTCTTT.

The chain employs TRBV7-2 and TRBJ1-1, with 7 bases identical to TRBD1. The length of the CDR3 is 17 residues. The germline V gene encodes CDR1 SGHTA and CDR2 FQGNSA. With V trimmed by 0 bases and J by 2 bases, 9 bases remained unmatched. Written as DNA, the CDR3 is TGTGCCAGCAGCTTAGCCACAGGGGTGGTCGTCAACACTGAAGCTTTCTTT. This gives the protein CASSLATGVVVNTEAFF.

This clone was seen once. The V gene is TRBV5-1, the J gene TRBJ1-2; the D gene is possibly TRBD1 (6 bases). The CDR3 length is 14 residues. The germline CDR1 and CDR2 sequences are SGHRS and YFSETQ. The V and J ends lost 0 bases and 8 bases respectively, with 14 bases between them. This CDR3 is CASSLDRVSSGYTF. The CDR3 bases are TGCGCCAGCAGCTTGGACAGGGTGTCGTCCGGCTACACCTTC.

V is TRBV5-1 and J is TRBJ2-3; 9 bases align to TRBD2. Germline V gene lookup returns CDR1 SGHRS and CDR2 YFSETQ. The CDR3 length is 15 residues. After removal of 5 bases from V and 2 bases from J, the junction contained 6 bases not matched to a gene. CDR3 nucleotides: TGCGCCAGCAGGAGCGGGGGGCCGCACACAGATACGCAGTATTTT. Residues: CASRSGGPHTDTQYF.

The J gene is TRBJ2-2, the V gene TRBV14; the match to TRBD1 covers 12 bases. J gave up 7 bases and V 3 bases, and 6 bases lay outside the gene matches. The CDR3 runs 16 residues. CDR1 SGHDN and CDR2 FVKESK come from the germline V gene. The CDR3 here is CASSQTGQGAGGELFF. Here the CDR3 DNA reads TGTGCCAGCAGCCAGACGGGACAGGGGGCCGGCGGGGAGCTGTTTTTT.

This chain joins TRBV23-1 and TRBJ2-2, with TRBD1 identical over 7 bases. TRBV23-1 is flagged as an ORF with uncertain function. The CDR3 extends over 17 amino acids. V lost 0 bases and J lost 4; bases outside the gene matches: 8. The CDR3 region is CASSQSNSQGRTGELFF. The CDR3 nucleotides read TGCGCCAGCAGTCAATCGAATTCACAGGGGCGCACCGGGGAGCTGTTTTTT.